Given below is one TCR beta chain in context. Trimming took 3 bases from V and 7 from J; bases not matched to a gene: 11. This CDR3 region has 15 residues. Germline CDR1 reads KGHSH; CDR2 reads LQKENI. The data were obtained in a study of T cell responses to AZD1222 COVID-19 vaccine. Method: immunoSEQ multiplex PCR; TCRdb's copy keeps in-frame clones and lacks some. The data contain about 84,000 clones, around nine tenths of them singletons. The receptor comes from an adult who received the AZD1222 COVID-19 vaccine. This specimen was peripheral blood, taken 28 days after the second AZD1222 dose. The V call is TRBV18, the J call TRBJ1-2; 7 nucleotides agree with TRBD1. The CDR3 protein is CASSPPGQHIFGYTF. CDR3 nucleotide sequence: TGTGCCAGCTCACCCCCGGGACAGCATATTTTTGGCTACACCTTC.